Following are 26 T cell receptor beta chains from one sample sequenced in a study of CD8 T cells in ankylosing spondylitis. Study results and limitations: Several highly homologous variants made up a TCR beta motif, and this motif appeared characteristic of ankylosing spondylitis blood.

Each CDR3 protein is one row after TCRdb ran MiXCR on the 5' RACE reads. The table includes around 220,000 distinct CDR3 sequences, approximately 20% detected once. Their antigens remain unidentified. Material: blood, either unsorted or a sorted T cell fraction (not recorded which). The receptors were gathered from a male donor with ankylosing spondylitis.

The chain is built from TRBV5-4 and TRBJ2-1, with D uncertain. Between the trimmed V and J ends, which lost 4 bases and 7 bases, there was a span of 9 bases. The germline V gene has CDR1 SGHNT and CDR2 YYREEE (reference sequence). CDR3 length equals 12 residues. CDR3 nucleotide sequence: TGTGCCAGCAGCACAGATAGGAATGAGCAGTTCTTC. It codes for CASSTDRNEQFF.

The sample holds a few counts of this clonotype. The V and J genes are TRBV21-1 and TRBJ1-1. TRBV21-1 is classified as a pseudogene. The CDR3 is 12 residues long. The CDR3 region is CASLQNRIEAFF. Written as DNA, the CDR3 is TGTGCCAGTTTACAGAACCGAATTGAAGCTTTCTTT.

The rearrangement joins TRBV27 to TRBJ2-1, with D uncertain. The germline V gene encodes CDR1 MNHEY and CDR2 SMNVEV (reference sequence). This CDR3 has 13 residues. The V gene lost 1 base and the J gene lost 6 bases, with 7 bases spanning the gap. As DNA, the CDR3 is TGTGCCAGCAGTTTATTGGGCGGCAATGAGCAGTTCTTC. It codes for CASSLLGGNEQFF.

This clonotype was found a few times. The V and J genes are TRBV10-2 and TRBJ2-5; D remains ambiguous. This CDR3 region has 12 residues. Germline CDR1 and CDR2: WSHSY and SAAADI. Trimming pared 5 bases from V and 0 bases from J, leaving 4 bases between. The CDR3 here is CASSQYQETQYF. For the CDR3, the DNA is TGCGCCAGCAGTCAATACCAAGAGACCCAGTACTTC.

V is TRBV30 and J is TRBJ2-7; 11 bases agree with TRBD1. This CDR3 is built from 14 residues. Germline loops: CDR1 GTSNPN, CDR2 SVGIG (reference sequence). With 5 bases clipped from V and 5 bases from J, the junction kept 8 bases outside the gene matches. The CDR3 bases are TGTGCCTGGGGACCCGGGACAGGGGGAGACGAGCAGTACTTC. This translates into CAWGPGTGGDEQYF.

The genes are TRBV29-1 and TRBJ2-1; 11 bases align to TRBD2. Germline V gene lookup returns CDR1 SQVTM and CDR2 ANQGSEA. There are 16 residues in the CDR3. V dropped 3 bases and J dropped 4; count of bases not matched to a gene: 8. The CDR3, as DNA: TGCAGCGTTGACCCGACTAGCGGGGCCCCTTACAATGAGCAGTTCTTC. Amino acid sequence: CSVDPTSGAPYNEQFF.

V and J are TRBV15 and TRBJ2-5, with D perhaps TRBD2 (6 bases). Looked up from germline, CDR1 is LNHNV and CDR2 is YYDKDF (reference sequence). Between the trimmed V and J ends, which lost 3 bases and 4 bases, there was a span of 15 bases. The CDR3 runs to 15 residues. DNA of the CDR3: TGTGCCACCAGCAGTGCGAAGGGACTTGGAGAGACCCAGTACTTC. Translated, it gives CATSSAKGLGETQYF.

The rearrangement uses TRBV11-1 and TRBJ2-1; D is possibly TRBD1 or TRBD2 (5 bases each). V was clipped by 1 base and J by 0 bases, with 10 bases between them. The germline V gene encodes CDR1 SGHAT and CDR2 FQDESV (reference sequence). The CDR3 consists of 16 residues. The CDR3 here is CASSLVGASSYNEQFF. CDR3 DNA sequence: TGTGCCAGCAGCTTAGTCGGGGCAAGCTCCTACAATGAGCAGTTCTTC.

This clonotype was seen a few times. The rearrangement uses TRBV7-2 and TRBJ2-1; D is possibly TRBD2 (6 bases). Deletions cut 1 base from V and 6 bases from J, with 10 bases between. CDR1 and CDR2 (germline): SGHTA, FQGNSA. This CDR3 has 14 residues. CDR3 nucleotide sequence: TGTGCCAGCAGCTTAGGGGGAGGCGGCAATGAGCAGTTCTTC. This translates into CASSLGGGGNEQFF.

This clonotype is a singleton in its sample. The chain is built from TRBV7-9 and TRBJ2-7, with D possibly matching TRBD2 (6 bases). The CDR3 is 14 amino acids. Germline CDR1 reads SEHNR; CDR2 reads FQNEAQ (reference sequence). V lost 5 bases and J 3 bases, leaving 14 bases between the germline ends. The CDR3 region has the DNA TGTGCCAGCAGCCCAAGGGTGGGGGGCTACGAGCAGTACTTC. It translates to CASSPRVGGYEQYF.

This clonotype was counted between two and nine times. The chain links TRBV7-8 to TRBJ1-2; D call uncertain. This CDR3 contains 15 residues. Trimming stripped 1 base from V and 2 bases from J, with 11 bases between. Germline CDR1 reads SGHVS; CDR2 reads FQNEAQ. CDR3 region: CASSLVAGANYGYTF. In DNA, the CDR3 is TGTGCCAGCAGCTTAGTTGCCGGAGCGAACTATGGCTACACCTTC.

This clonotype came up a few times. V usage is TRBV12-3 or TRBV12-4 and J usage is TRBJ2-1; TRBD2 matches 7 bases. Germline trimming cut 6 bases from V and 0 bases from J; bases unmatched to any gene: 5. The CDR3 spans 15 residues. The CDR3 coding sequence is TGTGCCAGCAGGCAGCGGGGCAGCTCCTACAATGAGCAGTTCTTC. It translates to CASRQRGSSYNEQFF.

This clonotype was seen just once. The V gene is TRBV7-2, the J gene TRBJ1-1; D unresolved. This CDR3 is built from 14 residues. The ends were cut back, 5 bases at V and 1 base at J, with 11 bases in the middle. The V gene's germline CDR1 is SGHTA and CDR2 FQGNSA. CDR3 protein: CTSSAYSGNTEAFF. In DNA form, the CDR3 reads TGTACCAGCAGCGCTTATTCAGGGAACACTGAAGCTTTCTTT.

This clonotype was counted a few times. V usage is TRBV12-3 or TRBV12-4 and J usage is TRBJ2-3; 7 nucleotides line up with TRBD2. The trim removed 0 bases at V and 3 bases at J, leaving 6 bases unmatched. The CDR3 consists of 16 residues. The DNA for the CDR3 is TGTGCCAGCAGTTTAGCGGGAGGGCCCCATACAGATACGCAGTATTTT. Translating it yields CASSLAGGPHTDTQYF.

This clonotype has more than one count but fewer than ten. The chain uses TRBV27 and TRBJ2-1; D remains ambiguous. The CDR3 runs to 15 residues. Germline CDR1 MNHEY, CDR2 SMNVEV (reference sequence). V was trimmed by 2 bases and J by 3 bases, leaving 11 bases between them. The chain's CDR3 is CASSLGEIYYNEQFF. DNA for the CDR3: TGTGCCAGCAGTTTAGGGGAAATATACTACAATGAGCAGTTCTTC.

The chain uses TRBV9 and TRBJ2-7, with 7 bases fitting TRBD1. V gave up 3 bases and J gave up 9 bases; unmatched junction bases: 12. This CDR3 contains 14 residues. Germline CDR1 and CDR2: SGDLS and YYNGEE. CDR3 in amino acids: CASSAQGLRGVQYF. The CDR3 nucleotides are TGTGCCAGCAGCGCACAGGGGTTACGAGGGGTGCAGTACTTC.

The V call is TRBV24-1, the J call TRBJ1-1; D not certain. Germline loops: CDR1 KGHDR, CDR2 SFDVKD. Deletions cut 6 bases from V and 3 bases from J, with 4 bases between. There are 11 residues in the CDR3. Here the CDR3 reads CATSRDTEAFF. CDR3 DNA sequence: TGTGCCACCAGTCGGGACACTGAAGCTTTCTTT.

In its sample, this clonotype was seen a few times. The rearrangement joins TRBV7-9 to TRBJ1-2; D call uncertain. From germline, CDR1 is SEHNR and CDR2 FQNEAQ (reference sequence). V dropped 2 bases and J dropped 1 base, with 8 bases sitting between them. This CDR3 has 14 residues. CDR3 bases: TGTGCCAGCAGCTTATCGGACGGTAACTATGGCTACACCTTC. Translation: CASSLSDGNYGYTF.

The chain couples TRBV7-6 to TRBJ2-3, with 7 bases that match TRBD2. The CDR3 spans 15 residues. V shed 3 bases and J 2 bases; nucleotides not matched to a gene: 5. Per germline, CDR1 SGHVS and CDR2 FNYEAQ. CDR3 bases: TGTGCCAGCAGCTTGAGGGAGGGCCCCACAGATACGCAGTATTTT. Its translation is CASSLREGPTDTQYF.

The genes are TRBV13 and TRBJ2-3; a weak D match, TRBD2 (6 bases). The CDR3 consists of 11 residues. The germline CDR1 and CDR2 sequences are PRHDT and FYEKMQ (reference sequence). CDR3 sequence reads: CGAGGADTQYF. The CDR3 DNA sequence: TGTGGAGCCGGGGGAGCAGATACGCAGTATTTT. Drawing the rest from reference TRBV13 and TRBJ2-3, the complete variable domain is AAGVIQSPRHLIKEKRETATLKCYPIPRHDTVYWYQQGPGQDPQFLISFYEKMQSDKGSIPDRFSAQQFSDYHSELNMSSLELGDSALYFCGAGGADTQYFGPGTRLTVL.

This clonotype appeared many times. The chain employs TRBV7-9 and TRBJ2-7, with TRBD2 identical over 8 bases. Germline V CDR1 and CDR2: SEHNR, FQNEAQ (reference sequence). With 8 bases clipped from V and 2 bases from J, the junction kept 2 bases outside the gene matches. This CDR3 spans 12 amino acids. The DNA for the CDR3 is TGTGCCAGCGCGACTAGCGCCTACGAGCAGTACTTC. Amino acid sequence: CASATSAYEQYF.

This clonotype showed up just a few times. This sequence joins TRBV7-9 and TRBJ2-2; 9 nucleotides agree with TRBD1. The V gene end was trimmed by 2 bases and the J gene end by 7 bases; junction bases not matched to a gene: 8. This CDR3 contains 16 residues. CDR1 SEHNR and CDR2 FQNEAQ come from the germline V gene (reference sequence). This CDR3 reads CASSLLGTGLSGELFF. The CDR3 DNA reads as TGTGCCAGCAGCTTATTGGGGACAGGGCTGAGCGGGGAGCTGTTTTTT.

This clonotype was detected a few times. The chain recombines TRBV4-3 with TRBJ2-1, with D possibly TRBD2 on 7 matching bases. This CDR3 is built from 17 residues. Germline V gene data show CDR1 as LGHNA and CDR2 as YSLEER. Trimming removed 2 bases from V and 5 bases from J, with 19 bases in between. As DNA, the CDR3 is TGCGCCAGCAGCCAACCCCCCCGGGGGAGGGGGGACAATGAGCAGTTCTTC. Translating gives CASSQPPRGRGDNEQFF.

The chain recombines TRBV5-6 with TRBJ1-4, with TRBD1 matching over 7 bases. This CDR3 region has 14 residues. V dropped 1 base and J dropped 7; count of bases not matched to a gene: 4. Germline V CDR1 and CDR2: SGHDT, YYEEEE. The DNA of the CDR3 is TGTGCCAGCAGCTTGATAGGGGGCTCTGAAAAACTGTTTTTT. It yields the protein CASSLIGGSEKLFF.

V usage is TRBV6-5 and J usage is TRBJ2-1; 8 bases match TRBD2. This CDR3 region has 15 residues. The trim removed 4 bases at V and 7 bases at J, leaving 9 bases unmatched. Germline values: CDR1 MNHEY, CDR2 SVGAGI. The DNA for the CDR3 is TGTGCCAGCAGTTTGGGCGGGGGGCTGGGGAATGAGCAGTTCTTC. Amino acids: CASSLGGGLGNEQFF.

This clonotype was detected only a few times. Here the CDR3 DNA reads TGTGCCAGCAGCGTAAGTCCGGACAGGGGGCTCCCTGAAGCTTTCTTT. Translated: CASSVSPDRGLPEAFF. V and J are TRBV9 and TRBJ1-1; 11 nucleotides align to TRBD1. The V gene end was trimmed by 1 base and the J gene end by 6 bases; junction bases not matched to a gene: 8. Germline CDR1 and CDR2: SGDLS and YYNGEE. This CDR3 comprises 16 residues.